This entry describes one T cell receptor beta chain. RNA totalling about 0.45 to 1 ug underwent reverse transcription with random hexamers. MiXCR was run by TCRdb on the immunoSEQ multiplex PCR reads, yielding one entry per CDR3 protein. Here the sample spans approximately 120,000 distinct CDR3 sequences, just under 95% being singletons. This entry comes from a study of CD8 T cells in Susac syndrome. Trimming shortened V by 0 bases and J by 5 bases, and 8 bases separated the two germline ends. The CDR3 is 14 residues long. CDR1 LGHNA and CDR2 YNFKEQ come from the germline V gene. The sequencing sample was made of CD4+ T cells from PBMCs. The TCR was taken from a human donor in good health. The chain carries TRBV4-2 and TRBJ1-5; D is ambiguous. CDR3 protein: CASSQDRVDQPQHF. The CDR3 region has the DNA TGTGCCAGCAGCCAAGATCGGGTAGATCAGCCCCAGCATTTT.